Following are 17 T cell receptor beta chains from one sample sequenced in a study of post-analysis software for immune sequencing data. Study observations and caveats: In patients, about five TRBV segments were more frequent than in controls, with TRBV5-6, TRBV5-1 and TRBV20-1 among them.

Their specific antigens are unknown. Built from TCR beta cDNA, the libraries had unique molecular identifiers in them. TCRdb analysed the PCR reads with MiXCR anew, one entry per CDR3 protein. The sample has approximately 770,000 distinct CDR3 sequences; 46% are singletons. The sample comprised blood. These receptors all come from a girl aged 10-17 years with multiple sclerosis.

Comments on this clonotype: At one of its ends the junction is not consistent with the germline gene, which may arise from a read error. The V gene is TRBV24-1, the J gene TRBJ2-1; TRBD2 might be the D (5 bases). This CDR3 is 13 amino acids long. From germline, CDR1 is KGHDR and CDR2 SFDVKD. In DNA, the CDR3 is TGTGCCACCAGTGACCAACTAGACCATGAGCGGTTCTTC. It translates to CATSDQLDHERFF.

In its sample, this clonotype was seen a few times. The rearrangement links TRBV5-1 to TRBJ2-7, with a tentative D call TRBD1 (5 bases). Trimming removed 4 bases from V and 3 bases from J, with 14 bases in between. Germline V gives CDR1 SGHRS, CDR2 YFSETQ. The CDR3 sequence is 14 residues long. For the CDR3, the DNA is TGCGCCAGCAGCCAAGGGGCGAAAGACTACGAGCAGTACTTC. Translating it yields CASSQGAKDYEQYF.

Here the CDR3 reads CASSAPGHPPSSNYGYTF. For the CDR3, the DNA is TGTGCCAGCAGCGCCCCGGGACACCCACCTTCTTCCAACTATGGCTACACCTTC. This chain links TRBV9 with TRBJ1-2; D might be TRBD1 (6 bases). Germline V gene sequence: CDR1 SGDLS, CDR2 YYNGEE. The CDR3 has 18 residues. Trimming shortened V by 3 bases and J by 2 bases, and 23 bases separated the two germline ends.

The chain joins TRBV18 to TRBJ2-5, with 7 bases that match TRBD2. V gave up 6 bases and J gave up 11 bases; unmatched junction bases: 18. The CDR3 has 15 amino acids. The germline CDR1 and CDR2 sequences are KGHSH and LQKENI. The CDR3 sequence: CASSPGSGKTSGQYF. The CDR3 coding sequence is TGTGCCAGCTCGCCTGGGAGCGGGAAAACCTCGGGGCAGTACTTC.

This clonotype was counted between two and nine times. The J gene is TRBJ2-3, the V gene TRBV12-3 or TRBV12-4; TRBD2 aligns across 7 bases. The V segment lost 4 bases and the J segment 0 bases; nucleotides outside the gene matches: 7. This CDR3 has 16 residues. The CDR3 DNA reads as TGTGCCAGCAGTTCCTCGGGTAGCGGGAGCACAGATACGCAGTATTTT. It encodes CASSSSGSGSTDTQYF.

This clonotype showed up just a few times. The genes are TRBV6-1 and TRBJ2-3; weak D call: TRBD1 (5 bases). The CDR3 is 15 amino acids. Per the germline V gene, CDR1 is MNHNS and CDR2 is SASEGT. V was cut by 3 bases and J by 3 bases, with 13 bases left in between. In nucleotides, the CDR3 is TGTGCCAGCAGTGAGGTCCCAGGGAATACAGATACGCAGTATTTT. Its protein product is CASSEVPGNTDTQYF.

This clonotype turned up a few times. The V and J genes are TRBV9 and TRBJ2-1; 9 bases line up with TRBD2. This CDR3 has 17 residues. Losses at the gene ends were 2 bases for V and 6 bases for J; bases not matched to a gene: 12. From germline, CDR1 is SGDLS and CDR2 YYNGEE. CDR3 sequence: CASSVARVAGEGNEQFF. For the CDR3, the DNA is TGTGCCAGCAGCGTCGCCAGGGTAGCGGGAGAAGGCAATGAGCAGTTCTTC. Full variable domain (remainder filled in from reference TRBV9 and TRBJ2-1): DSGVTQTPKHLITATGQRVTLRCSPRSGDLSVYWYQQSLDQGLQFLIQYYNGEERAKGNILERFSAQQFPDLHSELNLSSLELGDSALYFCASSVARVAGEGNEQFFGPGTRLTVL.

This clonotype was counted a few times. The CDR3 loop is CSVGGGQPYGYTF. Here the CDR3 DNA reads TGCAGCGTTGGTGGGGGACAGCCCTATGGCTACACCTTC. The genes are TRBV29-1 and TRBJ1-2; 7 bases are a match to TRBD1. V trimming: 4 bases; J trimming: 4 bases; junction bases outside the gene matches: 6. The CDR3 spans 13 residues. CDR1 and CDR2 (germline): SQVTM, ANQGSEA. The full variable domain, completed using reference TRBV29-1 and TRBJ1-2, is SAVISQKPSRDICQRGTSLTIQCQVDSQVTMMFWYRQQPGQSLTLIATANQGSEATYESGFVIDKFPISRPNLTFSTLTVSNMSPEDSSIYLCSVGGGQPYGYTFGSGTRLTVV.

This chain links TRBV6-5 with TRBJ1-5; D remains unclear. Per the germline V gene, CDR1 is MNHEY and CDR2 is SVGAGI. This CDR3 comprises 17 residues. V lost 3 bases and J lost 7, with 22 bases in between. The chain's CDR3 is CASSYPGSPPPGQPQHF. The DNA of the CDR3 is TGTGCCAGCAGTTATCCCGGGAGCCCCCCACCTGGGCAGCCCCAGCATTTT.

This clonotype was seen more than once but under ten times. This chain connects TRBV14 to TRBJ2-1; D unclear. Trimming took 1 base from V and 6 from J, leaving 16 bases between them. In germline, CDR1 is SGHDN, CDR2 FVKESK. The CDR3 spans 16 residues. The CDR3 region is CASSQALALLPNEQFF. The CDR3 DNA reads TGTGCCAGCAGCCAAGCCCTCGCCCTCCTCCCCAATGAGCAGTTCTTC.

This clonotype was found a few times. V is TRBV5-1 and J is TRBJ2-1; a possible D gene is TRBD2 (6 bases). CDR3 length equals 16 residues. V lost 1 base and J 3 bases, leaving 14 bases between the germline ends. The germline gives CDR1 SGHRS, CDR2 YFSETQ. The CDR3 is CASSLSLAPNYNEQFF. DNA of the CDR3: TGCGCCAGCAGCTTGTCTCTAGCGCCCAACTACAATGAGCAGTTCTTC.

This clonotype was observed a few times. The chain couples TRBV11-2 to TRBJ2-7; perhaps D is TRBD1 or TRBD2 (5 bases each). V shed 1 base and J shed 3 bases, with 16 bases lying between them. The CDR3 extends over 16 amino acids. CDR1 is SGHAT, CDR2 FQNNGV, per germline. The CDR3 protein is CASSLAQSGGDYEQYF. CDR3 nucleotide sequence: TGTGCCAGCAGCTTAGCTCAGAGTGGGGGAGACTACGAGCAGTACTTC.

Concerning this clonotype itself: At one boundary the junction diverges from the germline segment, which might be a read error. This chain connects TRBV30 to TRBJ1-1; D is perhaps TRBD1 (6 bases). The length of the CDR3 is 13 residues. Germline CDR1 GTSNPN, CDR2 SVGIG (reference sequence). The CDR3 is CAWSVGGVTEALF. The DNA for the CDR3 is TGTGCCTGGAGTGTAGGGGGAGTCACTGAAGCTTTGTTT. Full variable domain (outside the CDR3, taken from reference TRBV30 and TRBJ1-1): SQTIHQWPATLVQPVGSPLSLECTVEGTSNPNLYWYRQAAGRGLQLLFYSVGIGQISSEVPQNLSASRPQDRQFILSSKKLLLSDSGFYLCAWSVGGVTEALFGQGTRLTVV.

This clonotype turned up a few times. J is TRBJ2-1 and V is TRBV5-1; tentative D call: TRBD2 (6 bases). Germline assignment: CDR1 SGHRS and CDR2 YFSETQ. Trimming removed 4 bases from V and 6 bases from J, with 17 bases in between. There are 15 residues in the CDR3. The CDR3 protein is CASSPFPGEGNEQFF. CDR3 coding DNA: TGCGCCAGCAGCCCCTTCCCGGGAGAGGGCAATGAGCAGTTCTTC.

To note about this clonotype: Relative to the germline gene, one junction end is altered; a read error may explain this. CDR3 in amino acids: CASSLGGFNSSYEQYF. The DNA for the CDR3 is TGTGCCAGCAGTTTAGGCGGATTCAACAGCTCCTACGAGCAGTACTTC. V and J are TRBV7-6 and TRBJ2-7; D gene uncertain. Germline V CDR1 and CDR2: SGHVS, FNYEAQ. The CDR3 extends over 16 amino acids.

V usage is TRBV20-1 and J usage is TRBJ2-3; 10 bases align to TRBD2. Germline assignment: CDR1 DFQATT and CDR2 SNEGSKA (reference sequence). Unmatched junction bases numbered 17, after V lost 4 bases and J lost 4 bases. This CDR3 comprises 18 residues. CDR3 coding DNA: TGCAGTGCTACACCCTGGACTAGCGGACCCACGGGGGCAGATACGCAGTATTTT. It yields the protein CSATPWTSGPTGADTQYF.

The chain employs TRBV29-1 and TRBJ2-1; the match to TRBD2 covers 11 bases. CDR1 is SQVTM and CDR2 is ANQGSEA in the germline V gene. J gave up 9 bases and V 3 bases, and 4 bases lay outside the gene matches. The CDR3 is made up of 13 amino acids. The DNA for the CDR3 is TGCAGCGTTGAGACTAGCGGGACTCCTGAGCAGTTCTTC. Amino acid sequence: CSVETSGTPEQFF.